The present T cell receptor beta chain was sequenced within a study of control samples from healthy donors and cancer patients. Only in-frame clones appear in the TCRdb table, and some are missing; sequencing was by immunoSEQ multiplex PCR. The repertoire holds 88,000 or so clones, with approximately 94% as singletons. Germline loops: CDR1 SGHRS, CDR2 YFSETQ. The V end lost 1 base, the J end lost 1 base, and 8 bases lay between the germline ends. This CDR3 has 15 amino acids. Sequenced sample: blood. The TCR comes from a woman in her late teens or twenties in good health. V and J are TRBV5-1 and TRBJ2-2; D gene unclear. CDR3 sequence (DNA): TGCGCCAGCAGCTTGTTTCTTGGGAACACCGGGGAGCTGTTTTTT. It yields the protein CASSLFLGNTGELFF.